This record covers a single T cell receptor (beta chain). Its target is unknown. Other DNA sequences within the sample encode an identical CDR3. Isolated RNA was reverse transcribed in full, so expressed TCRB transcripts were sequenced. Measured with immunoSEQ multiplex PCR; TCRdb has only the in-frame clones, and not every one. The sample lists more than 250,000 clones, over 20% seen once, with 0.028% in the top ten. These data originate in a study of beta chain features in type 1 diabetes. For the study at large: Cell yields, gender and age were comparable in patients and healthy donors. Examination of sorted cells across all samples involved 90 million to 120 million cells.

Study-wide results and caveats: The VDJ junctions of type 1 diabetes patients carried fewer insertions and more deletions. Shorter TCRB CDR3s, moderately but significantly so, were found in Type 1 diabetes patients in all four CD4+ subsets. The study found that naive, central memory and Treg TCRB repertoires appeared more similar in patients than in healthy donors.

The sequenced sample consisted of naive CD4+ T cells from blood. This sequence was found in a woman aged 40 to 49 with type 1 diabetes.

The CDR3 nucleotides read TGTGCCTGGAGTAGGACAGCTATGAACACTGAAGCTTTCTTT. It yields the protein CAWSRTAMNTEAFF. The rearrangement links TRBV30 to TRBJ1-1; D is perhaps TRBD1 (6 bases). Trimming cost V 2 bases and J 0 bases, with 10 bases left between them. The V gene's germline CDR1 is GTSNPN and CDR2 SVGIG (reference sequence). This CDR3 has 14 residues.